The present TCR beta chain was sequenced within a study of cytomegalovirus exposure and HLA in healthy donors. Researchers ran the PCR with 60 Vbeta and 13 Jbeta primers. Profiled with immunoSEQ multiplex PCR; TCRdb holds only in-frame clones, not every one. The sample records some 50,000 clones, 72% being singletons. Germline assignment: CDR1 LNHDA and CDR2 SQIVND (reference sequence). This CDR3 has 16 amino acids. Deletions cut 3 bases from V and 1 base from J, with 13 bases between. On this clone: The antigen is undetermined.

Study results and limitations: In a later analysis, TCR beta V- and J-gene trimming showed a link to a missense DCLRE1C variant.

The origin of this receptor is a man aged 25-40 years in good health and CMV-seronegative. The sequenced material came from PBMCs. The chain employs TRBV19 and TRBJ2-4; a possible D gene is TRBD1 (7 bases). CDR3 sequence: CASSIRGERAKNIQYF. The CDR3 DNA reads TGTGCCAGTAGTATCAGGGGGGAGAGGGCCAAAAACATTCAGTACTTC.